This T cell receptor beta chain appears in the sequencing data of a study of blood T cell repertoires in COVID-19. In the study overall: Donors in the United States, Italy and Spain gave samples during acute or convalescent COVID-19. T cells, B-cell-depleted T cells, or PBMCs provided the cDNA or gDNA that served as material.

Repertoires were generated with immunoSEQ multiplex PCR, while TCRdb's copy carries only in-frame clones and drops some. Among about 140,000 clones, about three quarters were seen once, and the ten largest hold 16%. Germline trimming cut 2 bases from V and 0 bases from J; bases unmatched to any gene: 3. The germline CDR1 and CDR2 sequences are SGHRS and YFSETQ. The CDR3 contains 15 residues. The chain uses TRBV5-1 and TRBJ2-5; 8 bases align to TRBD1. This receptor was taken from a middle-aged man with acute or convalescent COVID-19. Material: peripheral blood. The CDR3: CASSFGQGYQETQYF. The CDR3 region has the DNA TGCGCCAGCAGCTTCGGACAGGGTTACCAAGAGACCCAGTACTTC.